The rows below give T cell receptor beta chains drawn from one sample of a study of blood T cell repertoires in COVID-19. The assay was immunoSEQ multiplex PCR, and TCRdb's table has in-frame clones only and misses some. The sample holds nearly 95,000 clones, 70% to 90% seen once. What was sequenced was peripheral blood. The receptors here all came from a human donor with acute or convalescent COVID-19. The donor label of this sample is uncertain. The CDR3 runs from the conserved cysteine through the conserved F or W. The D gene is left open where the match is weak. Some rows mark clone size as missing; the rest say once, few, many or name a class of expanded clone.

>TRBV7-9|-|16|TRBJ2-5|-
TGTGCCAGCAGCTTAGGGGGCCCGGAGGGCGGAGAGACCCAGTACTTC
CASSLGGPEGGETQYF
>TRBV6-5|-|13|TRBJ1-3|-
TGTGCCAGCCGCGTCTTCTCTGGAAACACCATATATTTT
CASRVFSGNTIYF
>TRBV5-1|TRBD2|15|TRBJ2-1|-
TGCGCCAGCAGCGCTAGCGGGGGGGCGTACAATGAGCAGTTCTTC
CASSASGGAYNEQFF
>TRBV15|-|15|TRBJ1-6|-
TGTGCCACCAGCAGAGATCCGGGGTCGAATTCACCCCTCCACTTT
CATSRDPGSNSPLHF
>TRBV27|-|13|TRBJ1-1|-
TGTGCCAGCAGTAAAACAGGGAACACTGAAGCTTTCTTT
CASSKTGNTEAFF
>TRBV28|-|18|TRBJ1-3|-
TGTGCCAGCAGTCCCCGAAAGGACAGCCTTCTCTCTGGAAACACCATATATTTT
CASSPRKDSLLSGNTIYF
>TRBV5-1|-|13|TRBJ2-1|-
TGCGCCAGCAGCTTGGACAGGGGGGGTGAGCAGTTCTTC
CASSLDRGGEQFF
>TRBV7-3|-|13|TRBJ1-1|-
TGTGCCAGCACCGCGACAGTGAACACTGAAGCTTTCTTT
CASTATVNTEAFF
>TRBV2|-|14|TRBJ2-1|-
TGTGCCAGCACCCACGGCAGGGCGTACAATGAGCAGTTCTTC
CASTHGRAYNEQFF
>TRBV14|-|14|TRBJ1-2|-
TGTGCCAGCAGCCCCGGGGGTAGACACTATGGCTACACCTTC
CASSPGGRHYGYTF
>TRBV7-2|TRBD2|17|TRBJ2-3|-
TGTGCCAGCAGCCACCGGGAGGGGGGGAGGTTTACAGATACGCAGTATTTT
CASSHREGGRFTDTQYF
>TRBV24-1|-|12|TRBJ2-2|-
TGTGCCACCGCAACTAACACCGGGGAGCTGTTTTTT
CATATNTGELFF
>TRBV4-1|TRBD1|17|TRBJ2-5|-
TGCGCCAGCAGCCGGGGATCGGGACAGCCCTTAAACTCTCTTCAGTACTTC
CASSRGSGQPLNSLQYF
>TRBV2|-|14|TRBJ2-3|-
TGTGCCAGCAAGGAGGGAATCGTCACAGATACGCAGTATTTT
CASKEGIVTDTQYF
>TRBV6-2/TRBV6-3|-|11|TRBJ1-5|-
TGTGCCAGCAGTAACGGGGGATCTCAGCATTTT
CASSNGGSQHF
>TRBV7-9|-|12|TRBJ1-1|-
TGTGCCAGCTCCCTCATCGGCACTGAAGCTTTCTTT
CASSLIGTEAFF
>TRBV28|TRBD2|18|TRBJ2-1|-
TGTGCCAGCAGTTTACGGGGACTAGCGGGGCTCCCCTACAATGAGCAGTTCTTC
CASSLRGLAGLPYNEQFF
>TRBV14|-|16|TRBJ2-3|-
TGTGCCAGCAGCCGGGATCGCAGGGTGAAGACAGATACGCAGTATTTT
CASSRDRRVKTDTQYF
>TRBV18|-|14|TRBJ2-5|-
TGTGCCAGCTCACCAACACTAGACCAAGAGACCCAGTACTTC
CASSPTLDQETQYF
>TRBV6-1|-|12|TRBJ1-1|-
TGTGCCTCCCGGGGGGGGAACACTGAAGCTTTCTTT
CASRGGNTEAFF
>TRBV5-1|TRBD2|13|TRBJ2-5|-
TGCGCCAGCAGACTAGCGGGGAAGGAGACCCAGTACTTC
CASRLAGKETQYF
>TRBV6-5|TRBD1|14|TRBJ2-7|-
TGTGCCAGCAGGCTGCAGGGGGCGCCCCACGAGCAGTACTTC
CASRLQGAPHEQYF
>TRBV27|-|14|TRBJ1-2|-
TGTGCCAGCAGTTTTCGGGGGATGGGCTATGGCTACACCTTC
CASSFRGMGYGYTF
>TRBV28|TRBD1|16|TRBJ2-1|few
TGTGCCAGCAGTTACCTGGGACAGGTGGTAAGCAATGAGCAGTTCTTC
CASSYLGQVVSNEQFF
>TRBV7-9|TRBD1|15|TRBJ2-7|-
TGTGCCGGCCGGCCCCTCACAGGGGGATCCTACGAGCAGTACTTC
CAGRPLTGGSYEQYF
>TRBV24-1|TRBD1|15|TRBJ1-5|-
TGTGCCACCAGTGATCAGGGGGCAGGGAGCAAGCCCCAGCATTTT
CATSDQGAGSKPQHF
>TRBV5-4|-|12|TRBJ2-7|-
TGTGCCAGCAGCCAGGACTACTACGAGCAGTACTTC
CASSQDYYEQYF
>TRBV6-5|-|15|TRBJ1-2|-
TGTGCCAGCAGTTACACTCAGGGCCCCAACTATGGCTACACCTTC
CASSYTQGPNYGYTF
>TRBV5-4|TRBD1|16|TRBJ2-3|-
TGTGCCAGCAGCACTGACAGGGGGCGACCCACAGATACGCAGTATTTT
CASSTDRGRPTDTQYF
>TRBV19|-|12|TRBJ1-1|-
TGTGCCAGTAGTATGGGCGGGCAGAAAGCTTTCTTT
CASSMGGQKAFF
>TRBV10-1|-|15|TRBJ1-3|-
TGCGCCACGACGAGGGAGTCGAGTCTTGGAAACACCATATATTTT
CATTRESSLGNTIYF
>TRBV18|TRBD1|13|TRBJ1-6|few
TGTGCCAGCTCACGGGACAGCAATTCACCCCTCCACTTT
CASSRDSNSPLHF
>TRBV28|-|16|TRBJ2-2|-
TGTGCCAGCAGTTTGTCCAGTCCGACGAACACCGGGGAGCTGTTTTTT
CASSLSSPTNTGELFF
>TRBV18|-|16|TRBJ1-1|-
TGTGCCAGCTCACCAACGTCGGGGGGGACGAACACTGAAGCTTTCTTT
CASSPTSGGTNTEAFF
>TRBV6-7|TRBD1|17|TRBJ1-5|-
TGTGCCAGCCGAAGGACAGGTCGGGGTTATAGCAATCAGCCCCAGCATTTT
CASRRTGRGYSNQPQHF
>TRBV6-6|TRBD1|15|TRBJ2-7|-
TGTGCCAGCAGTACCCGGACAGGGAGTGGCTACGAGCAGTACTTC
CASSTRTGSGYEQYF
>TRBV6-5|TRBD1|15|TRBJ2-7|-
TGTGCCAGCAGTCTACAGGGGGCAGCGACCTACGAGCAGTACTTC
CASSLQGAATYEQYF
>TRBV7-3|TRBD1|15|TRBJ1-6|-
TGTGCCAGCAGCGCCCGGACAGGGAACAATTCACCCCTCCACTTT
CASSARTGNNSPLHF
>TRBV2|TRBD1|14|TRBJ2-7|-
TGTGCCAGCAGGGGAACAGGGGTCTTCTACGAGCAGTACTTC
CASRGTGVFYEQYF
>TRBV9|TRBD2|17|TRBJ2-5|-
TGTGCCAGCAGCGCGGGTGTTAGCGGGGGTGGCCAAGAGACCCAGTACTTC
CASSAGVSGGGQETQYF
>TRBV2|TRBD2|13|TRBJ2-3|-
TGTGCCTCGGTTAGCGGGGTGGCAGATACGCAGTATTTT
CASVSGVADTQYF
>TRBV4-2|-|15|TRBJ1-6|-
TGTGCCAGCAGCCAAGATGTGGGGGCCCATTCACCCCTCCACTTT
CASSQDVGAHSPLHF
>TRBV3-1/TRBV3-2|TRBD1|17|TRBJ2-7|-
TGTGCCAGCAGCCAAGCGGCAGGGGGCGCATTGCGTGGGGAGCAGTACTTC
CASSQAAGGALRGEQYF
>TRBV6-1|-|13|TRBJ1-2|-
TGTGCCAGCAGTGACAGGGCATCCTATGGCTACACCTTC
CASSDRASYGYTF
>TRBV10-3|TRBD1|15|TRBJ1-1|-
TGTGCCATCAACGATCTAGGACAGGGGCCCACTGAAGCTTTCTTT
CAINDLGQGPTEAFF
>TRBV3-1/TRBV3-2|-|12|TRBJ1-1|-
TGTGCCAGCAGTTTACCCGGGGGTGAAGCTTTCTTT
CASSLPGGEAFF
>TRBV10-3|-|11|TRBJ1-1|-
TGTGCCATCAGTGAACCCCCCGGGACACTGTTT
CAISEPPGTLF
>TRBV28|TRBD2|14|TRBJ2-1|once
TGTGCCAGCAGTCAGGCGGGGGGGCTGAATGAGCAGTTCTTC
CASSQAGGLNEQFF
>TRBV27|TRBD2|14|TRBJ2-7|-
TGTGCCAGCGCCCCTAGCGGGGGGCCCTACGAGCAGTACTTC
CASAPSGGPYEQYF
>TRBV13|-|12|TRBJ1-2|-
TGTGCCAGCAGCTTGTTTGAGGGAGGCTACACCTTC
CASSLFEGGYTF
>TRBV10-2|TRBD1|11|TRBJ1-2|-
TGCGCCAGCAGGCGGGACAGCGGCTACACCTTC
CASRRDSGYTF
>TRBV4-1|-|16|TRBJ2-7|-
TGCGCCAGCAGCCAAGGGGGAGGGGGGGGCCCCTACGAGCAGTACTTC
CASSQGGGGGPYEQYF
>TRBV12-3/TRBV12-4|-|13|TRBJ2-7|-
TGTGCCAGCTCCCTCAACAGGGCTGGGGAGCAGTACTTC
CASSLNRAGEQYF
>TRBV6-5|TRBD1|14|TRBJ1-1|few
TGTGCCAGCAGTTTCCGGACAGGGAACACTGAAGCTTTCTTT
CASSFRTGNTEAFF
>TRBV24-1|-|13|TRBJ1-5|few
TGTGCCACGCAGGGATATAGCAATCAGCCCCAGCATTTT
CATQGYSNQPQHF
>TRBV5-4|TRBD1|16|TRBJ1-2|-
TGTGCCAGCAGCTCTGGGACAGCCAACCGAGTCTATGGCTACACCTTC
CASSSGTANRVYGYTF
>TRBV24-1|-|13|TRBJ2-2|-
TGTGCCACCAGTGACCCTCCTTCCGGGGAGCTGTTTTTT
CATSDPPSGELFF
>TRBV4-2|-|15|TRBJ2-2|-
TGTGCCAGCAGCCAAAAAAACGGGGGGCAGGGGGAGCTGTTTTTT
CASSQKNGGQGELFF
>TRBV5-4|-|13|TRBJ2-5|-
TGTGCCAGCAGCTTGGGTCCGGGGGAGACCCAGTACTTC
CASSLGPGETQYF